This T cell receptor (beta chain) was documented in a study of cytomegalovirus exposure and HLA in healthy donors. Study findings and constraints: Being productive about 87% or about 30% of the time was typical of most TCR beta V segments in an earlier analysis. Three CMV-associated chains proved CMV antigen-specific in vitro.

Germline V gives CDR1 SGHNT, CDR2 YENEEA. Trimming removed 4 bases from V and 11 bases from J; junction bases left unmatched: 6. The CDR3 extends over 14 amino acids. This clone was detected a few times. Its specificity is unknown. This PCR relied on a set of 60 Vbeta primers and 13 Jbeta primers. Libraries were prepared by immunoSEQ multiplex PCR; TCRdb keeps only in-frame clonotypes and omits some of them. The sample shows 220,000 or so clones, more than 65% of them seen only once. The sequencing sample was made of PBMCs. This clonotype originated in a woman aged 25 to 39 in good health and CMV-seronegative. The V call is TRBV11-3, the J call TRBJ2-5; 14 positions match TRBD2. The CDR3 here is CASSYGTSGGEQYF. The CDR3 coding sequence is TGTGCCAGCAGCTACGGGACTAGCGGGGGTGAGCAGTACTTC.